This TCR beta chain was captured in a study of type 1 and type 2 diabetes patients. Study background: Donors were type 1 diabetes, type 2 diabetes, or nondiabetic controls. General study points: Between type 2 diabetes and control samples, V and J usage averaged about 0.97 correlation. Type 2 diabetes repertoires were more diverse than type 1 diabetes repertoires.

Trimming left V 9 bases short and J 3 bases short, with 9 bases between. The CDR3 is 11 amino acids. Germline V gene lookup returns CDR1 SNHLY and CDR2 FYNNEI. Roughly 10 milliliters of peripheral blood were drawn from each donor. Genomic DNA was the PCR template. A primer set of 30 forward and 13 reverse primers amplified the CDR3. In TCRdb, the multiplex PCR reads were re-called with MiXCR into one record per CDR3 protein. The sample carries approximately 260,000 distinct CDR3 sequences, around 50% recorded once. This clonotype came up many times. Its target is unknown. This receptor was obtained from a man between 18 and 29 years old with type 2 diabetes. Sequenced: peripheral blood mononuclear cells (PBMCs). The chain carries TRBV2 and TRBJ2-7; D tentatively fits TRBD1 or TRBD2 (5 bases each). CDR3 in DNA: TGTGCCAGTCGGGACGGCTACGAGCAGTACTTC. Translated, it gives CASRDGYEQYF. Based on the CDR3 plus reference TRBV2 and TRBJ2-7, the full variable domain is EPEVTQTPSHQVTQMGQEVILRCVPISNHLYFYWYRQILGQKVEFLVSFYNNEISEKSEIFDDQFSVERPDGSNFTLKIRSTKLEDSAMYFCASRDGYEQYFGPGTRLTVT.